This entry lists 20 T cell receptor beta chains sequenced from one sample in a study of identifying expanded T cells in peripheral blood. Produced via immunoSEQ multiplex PCR; TCRdb's table is partial and in-frame only. The table lists around 75,000 clones, 85% to 90% of them singletons. Source material: blood. Receptors were obtained from a person between 18 and 70 years old in good health.

The sample holds one count of this clone. The chain uses TRBV5-1 and TRBJ2-1; 9 positions agree with TRBD2. The V segment lost 2 bases and the J segment 6 bases; nucleotides outside the gene matches: 12. The CDR3 is 17 amino acids. Looked up from germline, CDR1 is SGHRS and CDR2 is YFSETQ. In DNA, the CDR3 is TGCGCCAGCAGCTTAGGGGGTGGCGGGAGGGCCATCAATGAGCAGTTCTTC. Amino acids: CASSLGGGGRAINEQFF.

The chain uses TRBV7-7 and TRBJ2-1; unclear D gene. The CDR3 totals 16 residues. With 2 bases removed from V and 5 bases from J, the gap between germline ends came to 16 bases. Germline V gives CDR1 SSHAT, CDR2 FNYEAQ (reference sequence). This CDR3 is CASSLRASDPNNEQFF. The DNA for the CDR3 is TGTGCCAGCAGCTTAAGGGCCAGCGACCCGAACAATGAGCAGTTCTTC.

The gene calls are TRBV19 and TRBJ2-3; D not resolved. CDR1 and CDR2 (germline): LNHDA, SQIVND (reference sequence). V lost 6 bases, J lost 0 bases, and 7 bases lay in between. This CDR3 has 13 residues. CDR3 bases: TGTGCCAGTAGGCTCGGGAGCACAGATACGCAGTATTTT. Translation: CASRLGSTDTQYF.

The chain joins TRBV5-1 to TRBJ1-6; D possibly corresponds to TRBD1 (5 bases). This CDR3 is built from 16 residues. Germline V gives CDR1 SGHRS, CDR2 YFSETQ. V lost 3 bases, J lost 2 bases, and 12 bases lay in between. The CDR3, as DNA: TGCGCCAGCAGCTCAGGGTTAGGCGCCTATAATTCACCCCTCCACTTT. Translating it yields CASSSGLGAYNSPLHF.

The chain links TRBV5-8 to TRBJ2-3; TRBD2 might be the D (6 bases). This CDR3 contains 15 residues. Trimming took off 6 bases at V and 2 bases at J, with 16 bases between the two ends. Germline values: CDR1 SGHTS, CDR2 YDEGEE. The CDR3 is CASMTAGWDTDTQYF. In DNA form, the CDR3 reads TGTGCCAGCATGACGGCGGGGTGGGACACAGATACGCAGTATTTT.

The genes are TRBV19 and TRBJ1-5; D perhaps matches TRBD1 (5 bases). The CDR3 loop spans 16 amino acids. Germline V gene sequence: CDR1 LNHDA, CDR2 SQIVND (reference sequence). Trimming removed 7 bases from V and 5 bases from J, with 21 bases in between. This chain's CDR3 is CASKVQGRGADQPQHF. As DNA, the CDR3 is TGTGCCAGTAAGGTTCAGGGTCGGGGTGCGGATCAGCCCCAGCATTTT.

This chain uses TRBV29-1 with TRBJ1-1, with 7 bases lining up with TRBD1. V shed 3 bases, J shed 0 bases, and the junction held 4 bases outside the gene matches. This CDR3 is built from 14 residues. Germline CDR1 and CDR2: SQVTM and ANQGSEA. The chain's CDR3 is CSVEETGLNTEAFF. In nucleotides, the CDR3 is TGCAGCGTTGAGGAGACAGGGCTGAACACTGAAGCTTTCTTT.

This clone was seen just once. The chain recombines TRBV11-2 with TRBJ2-7, with D perhaps TRBD2 (6 bases). CDR1 SGHAT and CDR2 FQNNGV come from the germline V gene. The CDR3 has 14 amino acids. With 3 bases removed from V and 1 base from J, the gap between germline ends came to 10 bases. The CDR3 region is CASSFWGVSYEQYF. The CDR3 nucleotides are TGTGCCAGCAGCTTTTGGGGGGTATCCTACGAGCAGTACTTC.

J is TRBJ2-2 and V is TRBV6-6; 8 nucleotides match TRBD1. The ends lost 7 bases at V and 5 bases at J; junction bases unmatched: 3. CDR3 length equals 13 residues. Germline V gene sequence: CDR1 MNHNY, CDR2 SVGAGI (reference sequence). CDR3 amino acids: CASNTGGTGELFF. As DNA, the CDR3 is TGTGCCAGCAATACAGGGGGGACCGGGGAGCTGTTTTTT.

The chain combines TRBV7-2 with TRBJ2-1, with a weak D call TRBD2 (5 bases). V lost 5 bases, J lost 5 bases, and 16 bases lay in between. CDR3 size: 15 residues. The germline V gene encodes CDR1 SGHTA and CDR2 FQGNSA. Written as DNA, the CDR3 is TGTGCCAGCAGCCAAATCGGACTTACCCACAATGAGCAGTTCTTC. Translating gives CASSQIGLTHNEQFF.

The chain joins TRBV9 to TRBJ1-1; 7 bases fit TRBD1. The ends lost 4 bases at V and 4 bases at J; junction bases unmatched: 16. Germline lookup yields CDR1 SGDLS and CDR2 YYNGEE. The CDR3 runs to 17 residues. The CDR3, as DNA: TGTGCCAGCAGCCCGTCCCCGGGGACAGCCCCGAGCACTGAAGCTTTCTTT. This codes for CASSPSPGTAPSTEAFF.

This chain uses TRBV11-2 with TRBJ2-7; 11 bases fit TRBD2. Germline V lookup: CDR1 SGHAT, CDR2 FQNNGV. J gave up 5 bases and V 5 bases, and 5 bases lay outside the gene matches. CDR3 length: 14 amino acids. CDR3: CASSLPGLADEQYF. In nucleotides, the CDR3 is TGTGCCAGCAGCCTCCCGGGACTAGCGGACGAGCAGTACTTC.

V and J are TRBV2 and TRBJ2-3; D is uncertain. The CDR3 loop spans 14 amino acids. Germline CDR1 reads SNHLY; CDR2 reads FYNNEI. V shed 8 bases and J shed 0 bases, with 12 bases lying between them. The CDR3 nucleotides read TGTGCCAGCTGCGCACAACTTAGCACAGATACGCAGTATTTT. Its protein product is CASCAQLSTDTQYF.

The chain employs TRBV5-6 and TRBJ1-5; D possibly corresponds to TRBD1 (6 bases). V was pared by 1 base and J by 0 bases, with 14 bases between. The germline V gene has CDR1 SGHDT and CDR2 YYEEEE. The CDR3 consists of 17 residues. CDR3 loop: CASSLRGSGYSNQPQHF. The CDR3 DNA follows: TGTGCCAGCAGCTTGAGGGGGTCGGGGTATAGCAATCAGCCCCAGCATTTT.

The chain has TRBV19 and TRBJ2-3; D not resolved. V lost 5 bases and J 8 bases, leaving 11 bases between the germline ends. Germline V gene sequence: CDR1 LNHDA, CDR2 SQIVND (reference sequence). CDR3 length: 12 residues. The CDR3 DNA reads as TGTGCCAGTAGTGTTACCAGAGGTACGCAGTATTTT. As protein: CASSVTRGTQYF.

The V call is TRBV9, the J call TRBJ2-4; either TRBD1 or TRBD2 may fit D (5 bases each). Trimming left V 0 bases short and J 6 bases short, with 10 bases between. The CDR3 consists of 14 residues. Germline V lookup: CDR1 SGDLS, CDR2 YYNGEE. The CDR3 loop is CASSVARDGNIQYF. CDR3 DNA sequence: TGTGCCAGCAGCGTAGCCAGGGACGGAAACATTCAGTACTTC.

The chain combines TRBV5-6 with TRBJ2-5; possibly TRBD2 for D (5 bases). The ends were cut back, 0 bases at V and 2 bases at J, with 14 bases in the middle. The CDR3 is 16 amino acids. Germline V gives CDR1 SGHDT, CDR2 YYEEEE. The CDR3 region is CASSLVNPGEQETQYF. The CDR3 nucleotides are TGTGCCAGCAGCTTGGTAAACCCCGGGGAGCAAGAGACCCAGTACTTC.

The chain joins TRBV19 to TRBJ2-7; 12 nucleotides match TRBD2. The V segment lost 6 bases and the J segment 3 bases; nucleotides outside the gene matches: 6. This CDR3 has 15 amino acids. Per germline, CDR1 LNHDA and CDR2 SQIVND (reference sequence). In DNA, the CDR3 is TGTGCCAGTAGCCGATCGGGACTAGCGGGCTACGAGCAGTACTTC. It encodes CASSRSGLAGYEQYF. The variable domain in full, with the rest retrieved from reference TRBV19 and TRBJ2-7, is DGGITQSPKYLFRKEGQNVTLSCEQNLNHDAMYWYRQDPGQGLRLIYYSQIVNDFQKGDIAEGYSVSREKKESFPLTVTSAQKNPTAFYLCASSRSGLAGYEQYFGPGTRLTVT.

This clone has a single count. This chain links TRBV5-4 with TRBJ2-7; TRBD1 or TRBD2 may be the D gene (5 bases each). The CDR3 totals 14 residues. Germline CDR1 and CDR2: SGHNT and YYREEE (reference sequence). The V and J ends lost 0 bases and 1 base respectively, with 8 bases between them. The CDR3, as DNA: TGTGCCAGCAGCTTGGGGGGGACGTCCTACGAGCAGTACTTC. Protein product: CASSLGGTSYEQYF.

The rearrangement links TRBV13 to TRBJ1-3, with D tentatively TRBD1 (6 bases). The CDR3 spans 13 residues. The germline CDR1 and CDR2 sequences are PRHDT and FYEKMQ (reference sequence). V was pared by 7 bases and J by 4 bases, with 11 bases between. The CDR3 DNA reads as TGTGCCAGCACCGAAGACAGGGGAAACACCATATATTTT. The encoded protein is CASTEDRGNTIYF.